This T cell receptor (beta chain) was profiled in a study of CD8 T cells in ankylosing spondylitis. Findings and limits, study-wide: Characteristic of ankylosing spondylitis blood, it appeared, was a TCR beta motif comprising about 8 highly homologous variants. Some of the motif variants had earlier been found in reactive arthritis patients' fluid and blood. In ankylosing spondylitis patients, matched synovial fluid reportedly showed significant enrichment of disease-linked clones.

The germline V gene has CDR1 MNHEY and CDR2 SVGEGT. V was pared by 5 bases and J by 4 bases, with 20 bases between. The CDR3 is 17 residues long. MiXCR, run by TCRdb on the 5' RACE reads, gives a single entry per CDR3 protein. The table has around 140,000 distinct CDR3 sequences, 17% seen once. In this sample, this clonotype turned up a few times. Its antigen is undetermined. Sequenced: blood, either unsorted or a sorted T cell fraction (not recorded which). The TCR originated in a male donor with ankylosing spondylitis. The chain combines TRBV6-2 or TRBV6-3 with TRBJ2-2; the D gene is possibly TRBD2 (5 bases). Written as DNA, the CDR3 is TGTGCCAGCAGTCCCGCCTGGGGAGCGGTGTCCACCGGGGAGCTGTTTTTT. Its translation: CASSPAWGAVSTGELFF.